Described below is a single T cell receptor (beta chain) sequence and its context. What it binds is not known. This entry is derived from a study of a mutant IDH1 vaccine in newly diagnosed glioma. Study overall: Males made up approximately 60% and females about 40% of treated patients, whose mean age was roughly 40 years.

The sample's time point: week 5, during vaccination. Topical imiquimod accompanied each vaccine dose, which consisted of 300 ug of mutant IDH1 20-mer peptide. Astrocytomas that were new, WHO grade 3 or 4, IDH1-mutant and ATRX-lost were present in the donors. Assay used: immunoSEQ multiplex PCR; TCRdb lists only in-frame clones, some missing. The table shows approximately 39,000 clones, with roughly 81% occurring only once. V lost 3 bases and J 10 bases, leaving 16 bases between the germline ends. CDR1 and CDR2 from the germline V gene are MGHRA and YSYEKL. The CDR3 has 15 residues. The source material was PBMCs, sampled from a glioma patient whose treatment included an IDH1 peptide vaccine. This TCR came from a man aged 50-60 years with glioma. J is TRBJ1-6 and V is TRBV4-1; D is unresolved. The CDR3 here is CASSQPGKGYSPLHF. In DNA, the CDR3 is TGCGCCAGCAGCCAGCCGGGAAAAGGTTACTCACCCCTCCACTTT.